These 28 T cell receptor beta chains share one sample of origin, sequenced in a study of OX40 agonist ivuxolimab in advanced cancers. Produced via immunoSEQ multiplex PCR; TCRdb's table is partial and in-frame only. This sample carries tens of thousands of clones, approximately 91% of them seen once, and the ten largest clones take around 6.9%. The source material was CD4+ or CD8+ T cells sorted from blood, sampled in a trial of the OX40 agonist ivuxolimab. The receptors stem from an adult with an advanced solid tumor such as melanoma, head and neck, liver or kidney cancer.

The CDR3 here is CSAGAREKLFF. The DNA for the CDR3 is TGCAGCGCGGGGGCCAGGGAAAAACTGTTTTTT. The chain links TRBV29-1 to TRBJ1-4, with D perhaps matching TRBD1 (6 bases). The germline V gene has CDR1 SQVTM and CDR2 ANQGSEA. The V end was cut by 7 bases, the J end by 8 bases, with 11 bases between. The length of the CDR3 is 11 residues.

This chain's CDR3 is CASSSSGLLRETQYF. The CDR3 bases are TGTGCCAGCAGCTCCTCCGGGCTCCTCAGGGAGACCCAGTACTTC. The V and J genes are TRBV7-2 and TRBJ2-5; D is ambiguous. From germline, CDR1 is SGHTA and CDR2 FQGNSA. V lost 4 bases and J 5 bases, leaving 17 bases between the germline ends. This CDR3 spans 15 amino acids.

As DNA, the CDR3 is TGCGCCAGCAGCTTGTATCAGGGGGCGAGGGAACTGTTTTTT. It is translated as CASSLYQGARELFF. The rearrangement uses TRBV5-1 and TRBJ1-4; 8 nucleotides align to TRBD1. From germline, CDR1 is SGHRS and CDR2 YFSETQ. The CDR3 covers 14 residues. V was pared by 1 base and J by 12 bases, with 8 bases of the junction left unmatched.

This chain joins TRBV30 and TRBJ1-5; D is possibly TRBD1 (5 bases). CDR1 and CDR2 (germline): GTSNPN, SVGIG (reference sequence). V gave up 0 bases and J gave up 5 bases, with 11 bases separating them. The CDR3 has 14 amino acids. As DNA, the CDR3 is TGTGCCTGGAGTGTTGCAGGGCAGTATCAGCCCCAGCATTTT. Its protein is CAWSVAGQYQPQHF.

The CDR3 spells CASSQEGVGRIPYEQYF. CDR3 sequence (DNA): TGTGCCAGCAGCCAAGAGGGGGTCGGGAGGATCCCCTACGAGCAGTACTTC. The chain joins TRBV4-2 to TRBJ2-7; 7 nucleotides line up with TRBD2. Germline CDR1 is LGHNA and CDR2 is YNFKEQ. V dropped 0 bases and J dropped 2; count of bases not matched to a gene: 10. This CDR3 comprises 17 residues.

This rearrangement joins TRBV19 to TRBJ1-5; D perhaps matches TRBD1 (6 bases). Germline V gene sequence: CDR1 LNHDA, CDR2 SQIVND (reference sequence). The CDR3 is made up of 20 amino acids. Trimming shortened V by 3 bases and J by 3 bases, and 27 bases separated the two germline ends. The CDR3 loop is CASSMIRGGIGGPNNQPQHF. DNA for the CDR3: TGTGCCAGTAGTATGATCAGGGGAGGAATAGGGGGGCCAAACAATCAGCCCCAGCATTTT.

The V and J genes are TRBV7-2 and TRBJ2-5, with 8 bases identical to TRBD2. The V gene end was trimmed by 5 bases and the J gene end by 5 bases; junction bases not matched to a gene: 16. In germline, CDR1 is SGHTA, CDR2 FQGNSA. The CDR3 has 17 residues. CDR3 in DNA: TGTGCCAGCAGCCCCCTTGGCCGGGCCAGCGGGGGTGAGACCCAGTACTTC. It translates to CASSPLGRASGGETQYF.

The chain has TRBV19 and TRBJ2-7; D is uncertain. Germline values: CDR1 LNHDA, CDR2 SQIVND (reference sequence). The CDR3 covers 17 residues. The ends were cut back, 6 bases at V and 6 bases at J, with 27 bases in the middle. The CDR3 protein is CASRPGKVHPSLGEQYF. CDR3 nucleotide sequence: TGTGCCAGTAGGCCTGGTAAGGTCCACCCAAGTTTGGGCGAGCAGTACTTC.

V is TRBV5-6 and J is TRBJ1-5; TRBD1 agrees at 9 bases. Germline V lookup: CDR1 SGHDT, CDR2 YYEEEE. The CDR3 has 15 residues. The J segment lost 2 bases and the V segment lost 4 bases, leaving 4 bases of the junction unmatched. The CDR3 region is CASSLGTGRNQPQHF. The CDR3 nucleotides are TGTGCCAGCAGCCTAGGGACAGGGCGCAATCAGCCCCAGCATTTT.

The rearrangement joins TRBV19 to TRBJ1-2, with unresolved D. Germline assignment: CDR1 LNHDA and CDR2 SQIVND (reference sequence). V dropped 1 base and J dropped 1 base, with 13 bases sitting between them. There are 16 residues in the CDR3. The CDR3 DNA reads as TGTGCCAGTAGTATAGTTCTCGGCAGCCTTAACTATGGCTACACCTTC. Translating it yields CASSIVLGSLNYGYTF.

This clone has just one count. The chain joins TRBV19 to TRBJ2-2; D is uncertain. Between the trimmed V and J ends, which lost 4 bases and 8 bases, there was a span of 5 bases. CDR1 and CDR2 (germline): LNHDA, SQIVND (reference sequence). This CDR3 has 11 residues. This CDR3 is CASSTRGELFF. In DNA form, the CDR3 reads TGTGCCAGTAGTACTAGGGGGGAGCTGTTTTTT. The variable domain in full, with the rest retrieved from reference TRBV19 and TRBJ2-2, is DGGITQSPKYLFRKEGQNVTLSCEQNLNHDAMYWYRQDPGQGLRLIYYSQIVNDFQKGDIAEGYSVSREKKESFPLTVTSAQKNPTAFYLCASSTRGELFFGEGSRLTVL.

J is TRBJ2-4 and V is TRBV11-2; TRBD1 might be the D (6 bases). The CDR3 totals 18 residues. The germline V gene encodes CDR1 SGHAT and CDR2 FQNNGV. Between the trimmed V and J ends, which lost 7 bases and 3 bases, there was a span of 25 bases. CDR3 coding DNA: TGTGCCAGCACCCACACATCTACCCGAGGGACACTCAAAAACATTCAGTACTTC. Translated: CASTHTSTRGTLKNIQYF.

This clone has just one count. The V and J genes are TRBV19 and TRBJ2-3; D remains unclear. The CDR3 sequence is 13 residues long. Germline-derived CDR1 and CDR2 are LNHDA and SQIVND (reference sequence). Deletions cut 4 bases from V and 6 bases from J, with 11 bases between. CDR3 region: CASSTSYIDTQYF. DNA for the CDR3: TGTGCCAGTAGTACCTCATACATCGATACGCAGTATTTT.

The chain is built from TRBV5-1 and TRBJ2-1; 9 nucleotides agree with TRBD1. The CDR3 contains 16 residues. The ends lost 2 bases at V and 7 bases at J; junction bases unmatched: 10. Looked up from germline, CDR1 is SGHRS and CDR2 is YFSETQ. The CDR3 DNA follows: TGCGCCAGCAGCTTCACCGGGACAGGGCTTGTTAATGAGCAGTTCTTC. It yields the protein CASSFTGTGLVNEQFF.

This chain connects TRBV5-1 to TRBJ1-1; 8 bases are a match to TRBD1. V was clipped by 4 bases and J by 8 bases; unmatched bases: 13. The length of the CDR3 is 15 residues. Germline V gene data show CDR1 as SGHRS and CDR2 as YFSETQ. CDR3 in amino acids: CASSLDGTGYLEAFF. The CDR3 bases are TGCGCCAGCAGCCTGGACGGGACAGGCTATTTAGAAGCTTTCTTT.

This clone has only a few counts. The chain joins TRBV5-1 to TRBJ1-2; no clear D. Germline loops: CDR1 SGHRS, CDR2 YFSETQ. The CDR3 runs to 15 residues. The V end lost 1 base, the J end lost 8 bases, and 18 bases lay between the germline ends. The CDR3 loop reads CASSLSRVTMRGYTF. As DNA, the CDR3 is TGCGCCAGCAGCTTGTCAAGGGTAACTATGCGAGGCTACACCTTC.

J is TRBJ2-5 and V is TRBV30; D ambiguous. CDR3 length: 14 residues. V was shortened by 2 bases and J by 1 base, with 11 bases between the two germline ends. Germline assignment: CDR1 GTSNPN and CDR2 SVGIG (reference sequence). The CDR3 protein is CAWSLFVSQETQYF. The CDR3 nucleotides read TGTGCCTGGAGTCTCTTTGTCAGCCAAGAGACCCAGTACTTC.

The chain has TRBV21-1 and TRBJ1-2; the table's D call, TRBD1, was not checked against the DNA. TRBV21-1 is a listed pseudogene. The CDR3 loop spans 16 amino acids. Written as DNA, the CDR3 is TGTGCCAGCAGCTACCCTCGACAGTACGAGAACTATGGCTACACCTTC. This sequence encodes CASSYPRQYENYGYTF.

CDR3 sequence reads: CASSVAIAAYNEQFF. The CDR3 region has the DNA TGTGCCAGCAGCGTAGCAATAGCGGCCTACAATGAGCAGTTCTTC. The chain uses TRBV9 and TRBJ2-1; weak D call: TRBD2 (6 bases). Trimming pared 0 bases from V and 2 bases from J, leaving 9 bases between. The CDR3 covers 15 residues. Germline V gives CDR1 SGDLS, CDR2 YYNGEE.

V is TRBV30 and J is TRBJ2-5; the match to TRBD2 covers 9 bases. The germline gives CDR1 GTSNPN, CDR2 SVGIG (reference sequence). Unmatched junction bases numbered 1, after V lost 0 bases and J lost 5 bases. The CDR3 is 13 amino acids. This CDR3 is CAWSVTSGETQYF. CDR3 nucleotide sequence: TGTGCCTGGAGTGTAACTAGCGGGGAGACCCAGTACTTC.

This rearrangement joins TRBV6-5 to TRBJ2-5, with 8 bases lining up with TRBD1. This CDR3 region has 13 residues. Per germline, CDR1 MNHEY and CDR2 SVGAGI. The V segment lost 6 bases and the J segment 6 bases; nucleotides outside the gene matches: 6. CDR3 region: CASSRTGGKTQYF. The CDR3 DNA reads TGTGCCAGCAGCCGTACAGGGGGAAAGACCCAGTACTTC.

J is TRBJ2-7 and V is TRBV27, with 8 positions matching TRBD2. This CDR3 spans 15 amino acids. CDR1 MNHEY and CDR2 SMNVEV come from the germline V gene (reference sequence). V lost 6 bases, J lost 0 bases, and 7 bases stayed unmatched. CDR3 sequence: CASRLGLAGSYEQYF. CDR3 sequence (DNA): TGTGCCAGCAGATTAGGACTAGCAGGCTCCTACGAGCAGTACTTC.

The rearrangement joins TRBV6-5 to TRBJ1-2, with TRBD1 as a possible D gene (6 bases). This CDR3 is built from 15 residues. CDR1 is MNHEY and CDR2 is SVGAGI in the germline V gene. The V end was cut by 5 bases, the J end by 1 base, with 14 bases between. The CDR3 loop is CASSRTRTDNYGYTF. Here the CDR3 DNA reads TGTGCCAGCAGTAGGACCAGGACAGATAACTATGGCTACACCTTC.

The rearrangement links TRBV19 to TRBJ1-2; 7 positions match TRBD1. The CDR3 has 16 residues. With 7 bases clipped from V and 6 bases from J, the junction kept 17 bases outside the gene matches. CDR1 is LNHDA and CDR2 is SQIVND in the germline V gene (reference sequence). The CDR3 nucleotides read TGTGCCAGTATAGCTCAGGGGCCAGGGGGGACTAATGGCTACACCTTC. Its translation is CASIAQGPGGTNGYTF. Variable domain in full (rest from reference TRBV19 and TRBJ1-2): DGGITQSPKYLFRKEGQNVTLSCEQNLNHDAMYWYRQDPGQGLRLIYYSQIVNDFQKGDIAEGYSVSREKKESFPLTVTSAQKNPTAFYLCASIAQGPGGTNGYTFGSGTRLTVV.

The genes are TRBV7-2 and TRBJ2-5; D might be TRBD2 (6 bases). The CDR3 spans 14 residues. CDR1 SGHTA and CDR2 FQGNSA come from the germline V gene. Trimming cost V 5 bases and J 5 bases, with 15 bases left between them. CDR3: CASSPSGGRETQYF. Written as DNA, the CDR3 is TGTGCCAGCAGCCCCTCCGGAGGGAGGGAGACCCAGTACTTC. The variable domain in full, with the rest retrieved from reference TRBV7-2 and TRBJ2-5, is GAGVSQSPSNKVTEKGKDVELRCDPISGHTALYWYRQSLGQGLEFLIYFQGNSAPDKSGLPSDRFSAERTGGSVSTLTIQRTQQEDSAVYLCASSPSGGRETQYFGPGTRLLVL.

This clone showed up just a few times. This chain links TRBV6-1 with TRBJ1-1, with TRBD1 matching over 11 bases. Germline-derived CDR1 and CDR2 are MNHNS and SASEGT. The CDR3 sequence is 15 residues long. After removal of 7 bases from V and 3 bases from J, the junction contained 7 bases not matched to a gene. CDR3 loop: CASTLDRGRDTEAFF. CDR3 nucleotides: TGTGCCAGCACCCTGGACAGGGGGCGCGACACTGAAGCTTTCTTT.

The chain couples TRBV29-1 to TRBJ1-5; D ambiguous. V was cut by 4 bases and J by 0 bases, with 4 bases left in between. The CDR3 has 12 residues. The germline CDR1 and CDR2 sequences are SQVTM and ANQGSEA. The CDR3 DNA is TGCAGCGTTGCGGGTAGCAATCAGCCCCAGCATTTT. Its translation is CSVAGSNQPQHF.

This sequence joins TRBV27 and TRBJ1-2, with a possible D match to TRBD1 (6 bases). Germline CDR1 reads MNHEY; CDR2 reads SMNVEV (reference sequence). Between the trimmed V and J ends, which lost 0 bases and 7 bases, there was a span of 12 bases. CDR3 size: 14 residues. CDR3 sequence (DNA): TGTGCCAGCAGTTTATCGGGGGCATTCGGTGGCTACACCTTC. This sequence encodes CASSLSGAFGGYTF.